These 2 T cell receptor beta chains share one sample of origin, sequenced in a study of OX40 agonist ivuxolimab in advanced cancers. The assay was immunoSEQ multiplex PCR, and TCRdb's table has in-frame clones only and misses some. The sample has approximately 24,000 clones; 80% to 85% are singletons. Sequenced here: CD4+ or CD8+ T cells sorted from blood, sampled in a trial of the OX40 agonist ivuxolimab. The source is an adult with an advanced solid tumor such as melanoma, head and neck, liver or kidney cancer.

The chain uses TRBV6-1 and TRBJ2-7, with a possible D match to TRBD2 (5 bases). CDR3 length equals 13 residues. V was trimmed by 2 bases and J by 6 bases, leaving 11 bases between them. Germline V gene sequence: CDR1 MNHNS, CDR2 SASEGT. CDR3 sequence (DNA): TGTGCCAGCAGTGAATATGGACTTCGCGAGCAGTACTTC. The encoded protein is CASSEYGLREQYF.

This chain connects TRBV11-2 to TRBJ2-3; 12 bases are shared with TRBD2. The CDR3 is 15 residues long. Germline values: CDR1 SGHAT, CDR2 FQNNGV. V shed 3 bases, J shed 6 bases, and the junction held 4 bases outside the gene matches. In nucleotides, the CDR3 is TGTGCCAGCAGCTTCAGGACTAGCGGGGTGGATACGCAGTATTTT. It specifies CASSFRTSGVDTQYF.